The present T cell receptor (beta chain) was sequenced within a study of Ad26.COV2.S vaccination and SARS-CoV-2 variants (TCRdb year 2021). For the wider study: Vaccine-arm donors were drawn from COV1001, a multicentre, randomized, double-blind, placebo-controlled phase I-IIa trial of Ad26.COV2.S in healthy adults. Trial participants were randomized into five groups of five, in which low-dose or high-dose Ad26.COV2.S was given once or twice, or placebo was given on both occasions. Ad26.COV2.S was administered intramuscularly at a dose of 5x10^10 or 1x10^11 viral particles, either as one shot or as two shots given 56 days apart. TCRbeta repertoire sequencing was used to assess the specificity and breadth of SARS-CoV-2-reactive T cell receptors after Ad26.COV2.S vaccination. The TCR-sequenced set comprised around 30 samples: approximately 20 Ad26.COV2.S vaccine recipients, 5 placebo recipients and 8 SARS-CoV-2 convalescent individuals. Investigators remained blinded to trial group allocation during experiments and outcome assessment.

Taken from the germline V gene, the CDR1 and CDR2 loops are SGDLS and YYNGEE. The CDR3 has 16 amino acids, counting the end cysteine and phenylalanine. Only the CDR3 region is kept as DNA, spanning 48 bases read in frame from base 1. V gives up 3 bases and J gives up 5 bases, and the segment between their germline ends measures 20 bases. General study outcomes and caveats: The study was not powered for comparison of responses between vaccine doses or regimens. Substantial breadth of spike-specific CD8+ and CD4+ T cell responses was reported after vaccination. The authors noted that total T cell responses may have been underestimated by the TCR breadth and depth analyses. Higher spike-specific TCR breadth was observed in Ad26.COV2.S recipients than in placebo recipients (P = 0.0014). Vaccine and placebo recipients had comparable non-spike TCR breadth, which fits with the vaccine containing only spike.

As concerns this clone: What antigen it recognizes has not been identified. No base quality information exists; no much larger clone differs at one position.

The sample's treatment or condition label is to be understood as: roughly 18 received Ad26.COV2.S at low or high dose, single or two shots; 5 received placebo; per-sample allocation not given. Repertoires of vaccine and placebo recipients were sequenced from samples taken on day 63 after the first injection. Cohort 1b enrolled about two dozen adults aged 18-55 years at a single site in Boston, USA, between 29 July and 7 August 2020. Ad26.COV2.S was a replication-incompetent adenovirus type 26 vector that expressed a prefusion-stabilized SARS-CoV-2 spike protein derived from the original Wuhan strain. The immunoSEQ Assay was used to sequence TCRbeta CDR3 regions. After extraction, genomic DNA underwent amplification by bias-controlled multiplex PCR, followed by high-throughput sequencing. In the source study's methods: To quantify the absolute abundance of every unique TCRbeta CDR3 region, sequences were collapsed and filtered. T cell fraction was estimated by normalizing TCRbeta template counts to usable DNA, with usable DNA measured through amplification of reference genes found in all nucleated cells. Repertoire TCRs were annotated as SARS-CoV-2-specific by exact matching of V gene, CDR3 amino acid sequence and J gene to a known reactive TCR set. MIRA supplied the reference SARS-CoV-2 TCR set, which was filtered for enrichment in COVID-19-positive ImmuneCODE repertoires so that public or cross-reactive TCRs were removed. Using the MIRA antigens, annotated TCRs were further analysed by specific ORF or by position within an ORF. Breadth was defined as annotated unique rearrangements over total unique productive rearrangements; depth was the summed frequency of those rearrangements. Two-sided Wilcoxon rank-sum tests were used to compare TCR breadth between groups. The table comes from immuneACCESS by way of TCRdb, which keeps in-frame sequences with V and J called. Part of the clones is missing from these tables; in studies checked, under half for an unresolved V gene and the rest for unknown reasons. V and J calls and clone size are given by that table; D and trimming were obtained from the DNA. Across this sample there are some 350,000 clones, with roughly 85% seen only once. Of the sample, 2.5% to 3.5% is held by the ten largest clones.

Rearrangement joined TRBV9 to TRBJ1-1; the D segment could be TRBD1, given 5 matching bases. The receptor was derived from a person between 18 and 59 years old who received the Ad26.COV2.S COVID-19 vaccine or a placebo. Sequencing was performed on peripheral blood, taken in a trial of Ad26.COV2.S vaccine versus placebo. The nucleotide sequence reads TGTGCCAGCAGCGAGGGGATGCAGGGTGCAGTGACTGAAGCTTTCTTT. It translates as CASSEGMQGAVTEAFF.